The rows below give T cell receptor beta chains drawn from one sample of a study of blood T cells in healthy people across ages. TCRdb processed the 5' RACE reads anew with MiXCR; each CDR3 protein has one entry. The top ten clones hold 20% to 25% of a sample with about 600,000 distinct CDR3 sequences, under 55% of them seen once. The sample was blood. Receptors originate from an elderly man in good health. Each CDR3 is given with its conserved first and last residue. The D gene is left open where the match is weak. Size tells how often a clone was seen (once, few, many) or the class of an expanded clone, and some rows leave it out.

V gene: TRBV6-1
D gene: NA
CDR3 length: 13
clone size: NA
J gene: TRBJ2-1
CDR3 protein: CASSLSWGDEQFF
CDR3 DNA: TGTGCCAGCAGTTTGTCCTGGGGGGATGAGCAGTTCTTC

V gene: TRBV7-9
D gene: NA
CDR3 length: 14
clone size: NA
J gene: TRBJ2-4
CDR3 protein: CASSSQRTKNIQYF
CDR3 DNA: TGTGCCAGCAGCTCCCAGCGGACCAAAAACATTCAGTACTTC

V gene: TRBV15
D gene: TRBD1
CDR3 length: 15
clone size: NA
J gene: TRBJ2-7
CDR3 protein: CATSRHRGSSYEQYF
CDR3 DNA: TGTGCCACCAGCAGACACAGGGGGAGCTCCTACGAGCAGTACTTC

V gene: TRBV12-3/TRBV12-4
D gene: NA
CDR3 length: 13
clone size: few
J gene: TRBJ1-6
CDR3 protein: CASSPGSNSPLHF
CDR3 DNA: TGTGCCAGCAGTCCGGGTTCTAATTCACCCCTCCACTTT

V gene: TRBV20-1
D gene: TRBD2
CDR3 length: 15
clone size: NA
J gene: TRBJ2-7
CDR3 protein: CSARDVSSGRGEQYF
CDR3 DNA: TGCAGTGCTAGAGACGTCTCTAGCGGGAGGGGCGAGCAGTACTTC

V gene: TRBV4-2
D gene: NA
CDR3 length: 16
clone size: NA
J gene: TRBJ2-4
CDR3 protein: CASSQGPGEVEDIQYF
CDR3 DNA: TGTGCCAGCAGCCAAGGCCCTGGGGAGGTTGAGGACATTCAGTACTTC

V gene: TRBV25-1
D gene: NA
CDR3 length: 13
clone size: NA
J gene: TRBJ2-5
CDR3 protein: CASGRGGSNEQYF
CDR3 DNA: TGTGCCAGCGGGAGGGGGGGATCCAATGAGCAGTACTTC

V gene: TRBV11-2
D gene: NA
CDR3 length: 15
clone size: NA
J gene: TRBJ1-1
CDR3 protein: CASSTRQASNTEAFF
CDR3 DNA: TGTGCCAGCAGCACCCGACAGGCCTCGAACACTGAAGCTTTCTTT

V gene: TRBV29-1
D gene: NA
CDR3 length: 12
clone size: NA
J gene: TRBJ2-2
CDR3 protein: CSVDTDSRELFF
CDR3 DNA: TGCAGCGTTGACACGGATAGCAGGGAGCTGTTTTTT

V gene: TRBV6-5
D gene: NA
CDR3 length: 15
clone size: many
J gene: TRBJ2-5
CDR3 protein: CASSYSGRVQETQYF
CDR3 DNA: TGTGCCAGCAGTTACTCCGGGCGGGTACAAGAGACCCAGTACTTC

V gene: TRBV20-1
D gene: NA
CDR3 length: 12
clone size: once
J gene: TRBJ1-3
CDR3 protein: CSPGGRGNTIYF
CDR3 DNA: TGCAGCCCGGGGGGCCGCGGAAACACCATATATTTT

V gene: TRBV11-2
D gene: TRBD2
CDR3 length: 18
clone size: few
J gene: TRBJ2-7
CDR3 protein: CASSLDRVGRENKGEQYF
CDR3 DNA: TGTGCCAGCAGCTTAGATCGAGTTGGGCGGGAGAACAAAGGCGAGCAGTACTTC

V gene: TRBV9
D gene: NA
CDR3 length: 15
clone size: NA
J gene: TRBJ1-2
CDR3 protein: CASSVAPIGDYGYTF
CDR3 DNA: TGTGCCAGCAGCGTAGCCCCGATTGGGGACTATGGCTACACCTTC

V gene: TRBV20-1
D gene: NA
CDR3 length: 15
clone size: NA
J gene: TRBJ2-1
CDR3 protein: CSARDAGSSYNEQFF
CDR3 DNA: TGCAGTGCTAGAGATGCGGGTTCCTCCTACAATGAGCAGTTCTTC

V gene: TRBV27
D gene: NA
CDR3 length: 14
clone size: NA
J gene: TRBJ1-6
CDR3 protein: CASSYREGVSPLHF
CDR3 DNA: TGTGCCAGCAGTTACAGGGAAGGAGTTTCACCCCTCCACTTT

V gene: TRBV4-3
D gene: NA
CDR3 length: 16
clone size: NA
J gene: TRBJ2-6
CDR3 protein: CASSQDPRAGANVLTF
CDR3 DNA: TGCGCCAGCAGCCAAGATCCCAGGGCTGGGGCCAACGTCCTGACTTTC

V gene: TRBV29-1
D gene: NA
CDR3 length: 14
clone size: few
J gene: TRBJ1-5
CDR3 protein: CSVGTGSRNQPQHF
CDR3 DNA: TGCAGCGTGGGGACCGGGTCCCGCAATCAGCCCCAGCATTTT

V gene: TRBV20-1
D gene: NA
CDR3 length: 14
clone size: NA
J gene: TRBJ2-7
CDR3 protein: CSARIQTVTYEQYF
CDR3 DNA: TGCAGTGCTAGAATCCAGACAGTTACCTACGAGCAGTACTTC

V gene: TRBV2
D gene: TRBD1
CDR3 length: 15
clone size: NA
J gene: TRBJ2-1
CDR3 protein: CASSGRQGESNEQFF
CDR3 DNA: TGTGCCAGCAGTGGCAGACAGGGGGAATCAAATGAGCAGTTCTTC

V gene: TRBV6-6
D gene: NA
CDR3 length: 13
clone size: many
J gene: TRBJ2-7
CDR3 protein: CASSPDHTYEQYF
CDR3 DNA: TGTGCCAGCAGCCCGGACCACACCTACGAGCAGTACTTC

V gene: TRBV29-1
D gene: NA
CDR3 length: 14
clone size: NA
J gene: TRBJ2-7
CDR3 protein: CSVVKPGTAYEQYF
CDR3 DNA: TGCAGCGTCGTAAAACCGGGGACCGCCTACGAGCAGTACTTC

V gene: TRBV7-9
D gene: NA
CDR3 length: 15
clone size: NA
J gene: TRBJ1-1
CDR3 protein: CASSALGQGNTEAFF
CDR3 DNA: TGTGCCAGCAGCGCCTTGGGGCAGGGAAACACTGAAGCTTTCTTT

V gene: TRBV6-5
D gene: NA
CDR3 length: 14
clone size: NA
J gene: TRBJ2-1
CDR3 protein: CASSGRDGDPEQFF
CDR3 DNA: TGTGCCAGCAGTGGGCGGGACGGAGACCCTGAGCAGTTCTTC

V gene: TRBV20-1
D gene: NA
CDR3 length: 14
clone size: NA
J gene: TRBJ2-7
CDR3 protein: CSASGGTVSYEQYF
CDR3 DNA: TGCAGTGCTAGTGGCGGGACAGTCTCCTACGAGCAGTACTTC

V gene: TRBV27
D gene: NA
CDR3 length: 15
clone size: few
J gene: TRBJ2-2
CDR3 protein: CASSFGRGDTGELFF
CDR3 DNA: TGTGCCAGCAGTTTTGGTAGGGGGGACACCGGGGAGCTGTTTTTT

V gene: TRBV4-1
D gene: TRBD1
CDR3 length: 15
clone size: NA
J gene: TRBJ1-2
CDR3 protein: CASNYGTGADYGYTF
CDR3 DNA: TGCGCCAGCAACTACGGGACAGGGGCAGACTATGGCTACACCTTC

V gene: TRBV12-3/TRBV12-4
D gene: TRBD2
CDR3 length: 14
clone size: NA
J gene: TRBJ2-3
CDR3 protein: CASSGRAGADTQYF
CDR3 DNA: TGTGCCAGCAGCGGAAGAGCGGGAGCTGATACGCAGTATTTT